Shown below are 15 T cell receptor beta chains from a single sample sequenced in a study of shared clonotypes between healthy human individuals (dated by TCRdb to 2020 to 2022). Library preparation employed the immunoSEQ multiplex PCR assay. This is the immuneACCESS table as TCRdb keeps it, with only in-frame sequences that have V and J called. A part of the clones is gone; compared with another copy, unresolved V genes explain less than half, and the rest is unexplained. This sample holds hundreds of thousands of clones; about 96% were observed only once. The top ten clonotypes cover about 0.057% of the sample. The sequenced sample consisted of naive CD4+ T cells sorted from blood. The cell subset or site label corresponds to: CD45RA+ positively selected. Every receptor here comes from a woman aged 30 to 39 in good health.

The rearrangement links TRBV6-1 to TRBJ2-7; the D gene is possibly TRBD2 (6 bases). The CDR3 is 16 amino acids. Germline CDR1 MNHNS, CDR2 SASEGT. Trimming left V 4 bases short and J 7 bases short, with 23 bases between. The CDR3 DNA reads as TGTGCCAGCAGTGCAAGATCAGGACTATCGAGGAGTGAGCAGTACTTC. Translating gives CASSARSGLSRSEQYF.

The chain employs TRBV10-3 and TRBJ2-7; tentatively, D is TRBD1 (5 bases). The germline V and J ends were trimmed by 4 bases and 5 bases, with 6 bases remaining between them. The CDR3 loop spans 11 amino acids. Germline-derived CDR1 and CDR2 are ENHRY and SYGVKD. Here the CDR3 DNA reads TGTGCCATCAGTGGGGGCGACGAGCAGTACTTC. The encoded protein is CAISGGDEQYF.

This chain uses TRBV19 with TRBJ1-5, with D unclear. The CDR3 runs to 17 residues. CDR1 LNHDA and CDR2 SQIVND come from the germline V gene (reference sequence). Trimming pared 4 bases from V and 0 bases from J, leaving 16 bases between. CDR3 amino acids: CASSNRERAGSNQPQHF. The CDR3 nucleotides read TGTGCCAGTAGTAACCGGGAACGGGCGGGTAGCAATCAGCCCCAGCATTTT.

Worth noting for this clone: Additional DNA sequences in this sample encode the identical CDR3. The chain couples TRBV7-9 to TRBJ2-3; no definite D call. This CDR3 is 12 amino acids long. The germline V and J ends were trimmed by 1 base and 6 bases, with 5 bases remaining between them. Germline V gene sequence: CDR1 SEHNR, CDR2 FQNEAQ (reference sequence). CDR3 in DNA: TGTGCCAGCAGCTTAGGAGCGGATACGCAGTATTTT. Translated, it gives CASSLGADTQYF.

The CDR3 DNA follows: TGCGCCAGCAGCCAAGATGGGACGGGGATGGGGAACTATGGCTACACCTTC. It is translated as CASSQDGTGMGNYGYTF. The chain links TRBV4-1 to TRBJ1-2; a possible D gene is TRBD1 (5 bases). The V and J ends lost 0 bases and 2 bases respectively, with 16 bases between them. The CDR3 has 17 amino acids. Germline V lookup: CDR1 MGHRA, CDR2 YSYEKL.

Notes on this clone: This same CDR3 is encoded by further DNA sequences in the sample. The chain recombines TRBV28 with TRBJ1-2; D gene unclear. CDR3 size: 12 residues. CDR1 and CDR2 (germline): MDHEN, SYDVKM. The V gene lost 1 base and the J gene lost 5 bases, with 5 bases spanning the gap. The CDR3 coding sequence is TGTGCCAGCAGTTTATCGGGGTATGGCTACACCTTC. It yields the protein CASSLSGYGYTF.

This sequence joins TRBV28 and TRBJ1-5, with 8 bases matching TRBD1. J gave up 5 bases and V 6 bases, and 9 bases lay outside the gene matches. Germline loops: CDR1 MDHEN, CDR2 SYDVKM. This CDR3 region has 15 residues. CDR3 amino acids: CASSRLDREDQPQHF. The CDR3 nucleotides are TGTGCCAGCAGCCGTCTGGACAGGGAGGATCAGCCCCAGCATTTT.

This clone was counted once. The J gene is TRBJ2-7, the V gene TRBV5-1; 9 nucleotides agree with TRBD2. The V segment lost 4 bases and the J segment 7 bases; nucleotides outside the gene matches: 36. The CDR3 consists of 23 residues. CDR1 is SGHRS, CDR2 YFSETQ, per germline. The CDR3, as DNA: TGCGCCAGCAGCCCCAATTGGGGGGGTGCAAAGACCACAGGGCGGGAGGGGGTCGAGGAGCAGTACTTC. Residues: CASSPNWGGAKTTGREGVEEQYF. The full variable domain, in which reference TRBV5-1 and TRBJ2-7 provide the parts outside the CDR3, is KAGVTQTPRYLIKTRGQQVTLSCSPISGHRSVSWYQQTPGQGLQFLFEYFSETQRNKGNFPGRFSGRQFSNSRSEMNVSTLELGDSALYLCASSPNWGGAKTTGREGVEEQYFGPGTRLTVT.

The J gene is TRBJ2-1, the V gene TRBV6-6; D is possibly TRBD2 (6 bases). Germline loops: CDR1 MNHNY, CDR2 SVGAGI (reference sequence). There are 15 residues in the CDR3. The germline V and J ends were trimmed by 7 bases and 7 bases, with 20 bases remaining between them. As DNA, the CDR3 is TGTGCCAGCAAAGGGCACGGGAGCTCGGGGAATGAGCAGTTCTTC. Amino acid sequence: CASKGHGSSGNEQFF.

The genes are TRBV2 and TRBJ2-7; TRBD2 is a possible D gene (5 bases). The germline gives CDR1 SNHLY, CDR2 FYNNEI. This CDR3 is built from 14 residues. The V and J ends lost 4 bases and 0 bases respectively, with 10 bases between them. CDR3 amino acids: CASSGTPSSYEQYF. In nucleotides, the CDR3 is TGTGCCAGCAGTGGGACTCCCAGCTCCTACGAGCAGTACTTC.

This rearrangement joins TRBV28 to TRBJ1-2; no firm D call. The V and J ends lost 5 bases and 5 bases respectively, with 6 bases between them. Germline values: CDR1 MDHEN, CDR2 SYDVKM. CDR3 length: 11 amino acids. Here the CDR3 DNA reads TGTGCCAGCAGTCGGGTTTATGGCTACACCTTC. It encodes CASSRVYGYTF.

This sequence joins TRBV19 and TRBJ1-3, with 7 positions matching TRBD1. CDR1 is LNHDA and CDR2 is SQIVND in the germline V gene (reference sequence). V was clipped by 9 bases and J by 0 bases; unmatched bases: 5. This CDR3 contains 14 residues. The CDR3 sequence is CASLDRNSGNTIYF. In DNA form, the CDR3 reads TGTGCCAGCCTGGACAGGAACTCTGGAAACACCATATATTTT.

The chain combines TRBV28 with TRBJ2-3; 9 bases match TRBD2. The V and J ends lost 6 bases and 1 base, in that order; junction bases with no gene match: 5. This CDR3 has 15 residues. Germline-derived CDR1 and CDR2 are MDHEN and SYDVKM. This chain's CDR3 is CASSQSSGGTDTQYF. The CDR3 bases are TGTGCCAGCAGCCAATCTAGCGGGGGCACAGATACGCAGTATTTT.

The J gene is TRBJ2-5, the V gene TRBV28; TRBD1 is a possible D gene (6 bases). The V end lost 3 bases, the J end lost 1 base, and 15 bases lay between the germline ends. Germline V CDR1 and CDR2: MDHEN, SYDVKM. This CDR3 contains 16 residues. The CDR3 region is CASSFDRRIPQETQYF. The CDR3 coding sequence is TGTGCCAGCAGTTTCGACAGGAGGATTCCCCAAGAGACCCAGTACTTC.

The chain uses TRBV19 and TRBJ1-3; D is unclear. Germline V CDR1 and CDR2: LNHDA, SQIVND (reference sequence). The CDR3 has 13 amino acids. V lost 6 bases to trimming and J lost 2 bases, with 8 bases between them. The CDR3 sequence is CASRRVAGNTIYF. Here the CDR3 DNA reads TGTGCCAGTAGGAGGGTGGCTGGAAACACCATATATTTT.